This TCR beta chain appears in the sequencing data of a study of cytomegalovirus exposure and HLA in healthy donors. To note about this clone: Its antigen remains unidentified.

This PCR relied on a set of 60 Vbeta primers and 13 Jbeta primers. Generated by immunoSEQ multiplex PCR, the TCRdb table keeps only in-frame clones and is missing some. The profile shows just under 95,000 clones, roughly 80% of them singletons. Germline CDR1 reads LNHDA; CDR2 reads SQIVND (reference sequence). The length of the CDR3 is 14 residues. Trimming shortened V by 3 bases and J by 1 base, and 9 bases separated the two germline ends. Study findings and constraints: In terms of immune exposure information, only CMV serostatus was available. Some TCR beta chains (164 of them) were listed as cytomegalovirus-associated. In vitro assays verified that three CMV-associated chains recognized CMV antigens specifically. Data from an earlier analysis indicated that most TCR beta V segments were productive either about 87% or about 30% of the time.

The TCR was taken from a girl aged 2 to 9 in good health and CMV-seropositive. The rearrangement uses TRBV19 and TRBJ1-1; D ambiguous. Sequencing used PBMCs. The chain's CDR3 is CASSIPRKNTEAFF. The CDR3 coding sequence is TGTGCCAGTAGTATTCCCAGGAAGAACACTGAAGCTTTCTTT.